This T cell receptor beta chain came from a study of siplizumab effects on memory and regulatory T cells. The study, taken as a whole, reports: Whether the proliferating Tregs (from siplizumab cultures) were suppressive was not confirmed. The alloresponse seemed to draw substantially on naive T cells, which appeared more diverse than memory cells. Some alloreactive sequences were traceable to unstimulated CD4+ memory cells, and siplizumab significantly reduced them.

The CDR3 loop spans 15 amino acids. Per the germline V gene, CDR1 is KGHSH and CDR2 is LQKENI. Trimming pared 0 bases from V and 7 bases from J, leaving 13 bases between. Sequencing used immunoSEQ multiplex PCR; TCRdb keeps in-frame clones, though not all of them. The sample lists under 100,000 clones, about 93% occurring once. Remarks on this clone: Its antigen is currently unknown.

Sequenced input: non-Treg CD4+ T cells sorted from blood. This receptor was taken from a human donor in good health. The chain links TRBV18 to TRBJ2-1; weak D call: TRBD2 (5 bases). This chain's CDR3 is CASSPPGLSGNEQFF. CDR3 in DNA: TGTGCCAGCTCACCACCAGGCCTCTCGGGGAATGAGCAGTTCTTC.